This T cell receptor beta chain was sequenced during a study of blood T cell repertoires in COVID-19. Study-level information: Sites across the United States, Italy and Spain contributed samples from acute and convalescent COVID-19. Sources were T cells, B-cell-depleted T cells, or PBMCs; the material itself was cDNA or gDNA.

The CDR3 consists of 13 residues. The junction had 4 bases not matched to a gene; V was cut back by 5 bases and J by 4 bases. Method: immunoSEQ multiplex PCR; TCRdb's copy keeps in-frame clones and lacks some. The table lists more than 85,000 clones, roughly four fifths of them singletons. V gene TRBV12-3 or TRBV12-4 combines with J gene TRBJ1-2, with TRBD1 matching over 7 bases. The receptor's source is a middle-aged man with active or convalescent COVID-19. What was sequenced was peripheral blood. CDR3 nucleotides: TGTGCCAGCAGTGTCCGGGACAGCTATGGCTACACCTTC. It codes for CASSVRDSYGYTF.